This TCR beta chain was sequenced for a study of T cells in Graves' hyperthyroidism and ophthalmopathy. Regarding the study as a whole: Median prediction lead before ophthalmopathy onset was 6.5 months with the model. Most clonotypes that expanded in the thyroid above 0.001 also showed up in blood. Stable hyperthyroidism and ophthalmopathy were separated using 13 V-J signatures.

The germline V gene encodes CDR1 SGHVS and CDR2 FNYEAQ. The ends were cut back, 1 base at V and 9 bases at J, with 12 bases in the middle. The CDR3 has 13 residues. This clonotype was detected many times. The antigen is unknown. Template material for amplifying TCR beta CDR3 regions consisted of RNA transcripts. During a first-round RT-PCR of the TCR CDR3, the HTBI primer set was used. TCRdb recomputed calls from the multiplex PCR reads with MiXCR, one row per CDR3 protein. The repertoire holds 480,000 or so distinct CDR3 sequences, with about 45% as singletons. This rearrangement joins TRBV7-6 to TRBJ2-5; D remains unclear. The receptor comes from an adult woman with Graves' disease, either hyperthyroidism or ophthalmopathy (not recorded which). The sample taken for sequencing was peripheral blood or thyroid tissue (not recorded which). The CDR3 DNA reads as TGTGCCAGCAGCTTAGACCCGCCTAAGGCCCAGTACTTC. This encodes CASSLDPPKAQYF.